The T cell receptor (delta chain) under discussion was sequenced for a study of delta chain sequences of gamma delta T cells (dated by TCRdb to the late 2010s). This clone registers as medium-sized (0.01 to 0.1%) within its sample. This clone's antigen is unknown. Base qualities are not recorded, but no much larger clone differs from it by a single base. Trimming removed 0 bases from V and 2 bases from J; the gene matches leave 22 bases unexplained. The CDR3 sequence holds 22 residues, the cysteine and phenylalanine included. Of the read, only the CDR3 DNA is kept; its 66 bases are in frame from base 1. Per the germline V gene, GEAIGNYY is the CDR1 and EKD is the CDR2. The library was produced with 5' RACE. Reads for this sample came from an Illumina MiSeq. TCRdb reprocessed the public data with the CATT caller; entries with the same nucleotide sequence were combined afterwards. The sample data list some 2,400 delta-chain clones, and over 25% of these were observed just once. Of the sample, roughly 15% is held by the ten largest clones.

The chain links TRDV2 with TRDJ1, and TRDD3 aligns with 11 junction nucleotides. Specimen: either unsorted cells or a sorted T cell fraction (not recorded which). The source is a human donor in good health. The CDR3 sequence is CACDTVPFLRLGDRSGTDKLIF. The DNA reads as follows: TGTGCCTGTGACACCGTCCCTTTTCTAAGACTGGGGGATAGAAGTGGGACCGATAAACTCATCTTT.